What follows are 20 T cell receptor beta chains derived from one specimen sequenced in a study of T cell changes during pregnancy in multiple sclerosis. The assay was immunoSEQ multiplex PCR, and TCRdb's table has in-frame clones only and misses some. The sample has some 39,000 clones; around nine tenths are singletons. The source material was CD4+ T cells from peripheral blood mononuclear cells, sampled in the second trimester of pregnancy. The receptor source for this set is a female donor in good health, enrolled as a control in a pregnancy study.

The genes are TRBV9 and TRBJ1-2; D perhaps matches TRBD1 (6 bases). Trimming took 3 bases from V and 3 from J, leaving 15 bases between them. The CDR3 contains 15 residues. In germline, CDR1 is SGDLS, CDR2 YYNGEE. For the CDR3, the DNA is TGTGCCAGCAGCGGGTGGACAGAAAACTACTATGGCTACACCTTC. This encodes CASSGWTENYYGYTF.

The V call is TRBV7-2, the J call TRBJ2-1, with D perhaps TRBD2 (6 bases). Germline V CDR1 and CDR2: SGHTA, FQGNSA. V lost 5 bases to trimming and J lost 5 bases, with 13 bases between them. The CDR3 runs 14 residues. The CDR3 is CASSQTGVNNEQFF. CDR3 sequence (DNA): TGTGCCAGCAGCCAAACGGGGGTTAACAATGAGCAGTTCTTC.

A single count supports this clone. This rearrangement joins TRBV9 to TRBJ2-7; TRBD1 is a possible D gene (6 bases). This CDR3 has 14 amino acids. The germline V and J ends were trimmed by 4 bases and 7 bases, with 18 bases remaining between them. Germline CDR1 reads SGDLS; CDR2 reads YYNGEE. The CDR3 DNA follows: TGTGCCAGCAGCAAGGGGGACATCACGGGGGAGCAGTACTTC. Its protein product is CASSKGDITGEQYF.

CDR3 nucleotides: TGTGCCAGCAGCGTTACAGGGGGCGCTGGGGCCAACGTCCTGACTTTC. It codes for CASSVTGGAGANVLTF. V gene TRBV9 combines with J gene TRBJ2-6; 9 bases align to TRBD1. CDR1 and CDR2 (germline): SGDLS, YYNGEE. Germline trimming cut 2 bases from V and 2 bases from J; bases unmatched to any gene: 2. This CDR3 is 16 amino acids long.

CDR3 region: CASSYPWRVVETQYF. In nucleotides, the CDR3 is TGTGCCAGCAGTTACCCATGGAGGGTGGTAGAGACCCAGTACTTC. The chain links TRBV6-5 to TRBJ2-5, with D possibly TRBD2 on 6 matching bases. The CDR3 contains 15 residues. The germline V and J ends were trimmed by 2 bases and 4 bases, with 14 bases remaining between them. Germline V CDR1 and CDR2: MNHEY, SVGAGI.

CDR3 in amino acids: CSASSPGEAFF. The CDR3 coding sequence is TGCAGTGCCTCCTCGCCCGGGGAAGCTTTCTTT. The V and J genes are TRBV20-1 and TRBJ1-1; D remains unclear. The germline gives CDR1 DFQATT, CDR2 SNEGSKA (reference sequence). V was cut by 6 bases and J by 8 bases, with 13 bases left in between. This CDR3 region has 11 residues.

This sequence joins TRBV7-2 and TRBJ2-4; no definite D call. The V gene's germline CDR1 is SGHTA and CDR2 FQGNSA. This CDR3 comprises 16 residues. Trimming cost V 1 base and J 0 bases, with 10 bases left between them. CDR3 loop: CASSLVTPLAKNIQYF. The CDR3 coding sequence is TGTGCCAGCAGCTTAGTAACACCTCTAGCCAAAAACATTCAGTACTTC.

The chain couples TRBV18 to TRBJ1-2; tentative D call: TRBD1 (6 bases). Germline V lookup: CDR1 KGHSH, CDR2 LQKENI. V lost 5 bases to trimming and J lost 5 bases, with 15 bases between them. CDR3 size: 14 residues. The CDR3 loop is CASSTQGVQYGYTF. In nucleotides, the CDR3 is TGTGCCAGCTCAACACAGGGAGTCCAATATGGCTACACCTTC.

The chain carries TRBV28 and TRBJ2-5; TRBD1 agrees at 10 bases. J lost 6 bases, V lost 3 bases, and 7 bases had no gene match. The CDR3 runs 15 residues. Germline V gene sequence: CDR1 MDHEN, CDR2 SYDVKM. CDR3 amino acids: CASSFGDRGVKTQYF. CDR3 nucleotides: TGTGCCAGCAGTTTCGGGGACAGGGGAGTTAAGACCCAGTACTTC. The full variable domain, in which reference TRBV28 and TRBJ2-5 provide the parts outside the CDR3, is DVKVTQSSRYLVKRTGEKVFLECVQDMDHENMFWYRQDPGLGLRLIYFSYDVKMKEKGDIPEGYSVSREKKERFSLILESASTNQTSMYLCASSFGDRGVKTQYFGPGTRLLVL.

The chain links TRBV6-6 to TRBJ1-2, with D unclear. Per the germline V gene, CDR1 is MNHNY and CDR2 is SVGAGI (reference sequence). V lost 7 bases and J 2 bases, leaving 8 bases between the germline ends. The CDR3 is made up of 12 amino acids. Here the CDR3 reads CASTHGNYGYTF. The CDR3 nucleotides are TGTGCCAGCACCCATGGCAACTATGGCTACACCTTC.

The V gene is TRBV6-1, the J gene TRBJ2-3; D possibly corresponds to TRBD1 (5 bases). CDR3 length: 15 amino acids. Trimming took off 7 bases at V and 0 bases at J, with 14 bases between the two ends. Germline CDR1 and CDR2: MNHNS and SASEGT. The CDR3 loop reads CASTPDRKSTDTQYF. In nucleotides, the CDR3 is TGTGCCAGCACCCCCGACAGAAAAAGCACAGATACGCAGTATTTT.

The chain combines TRBV6-5 with TRBJ2-1, with 10 bases fitting TRBD2. With V trimmed by 6 bases and J by 6 bases, 2 bases remained unmatched. Germline V gene lookup returns CDR1 MNHEY and CDR2 SVGAGI. The CDR3 runs 13 residues. The CDR3 coding sequence is TGTGCCAGCAGGCGGACTAGCGGCAATGAGCAGTTCTTC. Translation: CASRRTSGNEQFF.

The chain recombines TRBV7-2 with TRBJ2-7; 9 nucleotides align to TRBD1. V gave up 4 bases and J gave up 6 bases; unmatched junction bases: 10. Germline CDR1 and CDR2: SGHTA and FQGNSA. The CDR3 length is 15 residues. The DNA for the CDR3 is TGTGCCAGCAGCTCTGCCGGGACAGGGTCTTCCGAGCAGTACTTC. Translated: CASSSAGTGSSEQYF.

The V call is TRBV5-1, the J call TRBJ1-5; no firm D call. This CDR3 region has 13 residues. The ends were cut back, 2 bases at V and 4 bases at J, with 7 bases in the middle. In germline, CDR1 is SGHRS, CDR2 YFSETQ. This chain's CDR3 is CASSFGGNQPQHF. The CDR3 DNA sequence: TGCGCCAGCAGCTTTGGCGGGAATCAGCCCCAGCATTTT.

The chain is built from TRBV20-1 and TRBJ1-1; D is uncertain. Germline V gene sequence: CDR1 DFQATT, CDR2 SNEGSKA (reference sequence). The ends were cut back, 0 bases at V and 11 bases at J, with 10 bases in the middle. The CDR3 sequence is 11 residues long. CDR3 nucleotide sequence: TGCAGTGCTAGAGAGGAGACGGTCGCTTTCTTT. This translates into CSAREETVAFF.

The V and J genes are TRBV12-5 and TRBJ2-5; 7 bases line up with TRBD1. Judging by the DNA end, TRBJ2-7 fits better; the J call may be wrong. Germline CDR1 reads LGHNT; CDR2 reads FRNRAP. This CDR3 is built from 14 residues. CDR3: CASGPGTDRYEQYF. CDR3 nucleotide sequence: TGTGCTAGTGGTCCAGGGACAGACCGCTACGAGCAGTACTTC.

The CDR3 coding sequence is TGTGCCAGCAGCTCAGACTACAGTCCCCACAATGAGCAGTTCTTC. Its translation: CASSSDYSPHNEQFF. The chain couples TRBV5-8 to TRBJ2-1; D perhaps matches TRBD2 (5 bases). The CDR3 totals 15 residues. From germline, CDR1 is SGHTS and CDR2 YDEGEE. Trimming removed 3 bases from V and 5 bases from J, with 15 bases in between. Filled out from reference TRBV5-8 and TRBJ2-1, the complete variable domain reads EAGVTQSPTHLIKTRGQQATLRCSPISGHTSVYWYQQALGLGLQFLLWYDEGEERNRGNFPPRFSGRQFPNYSSELNVNALELEDSALYLCASSSDYSPHNEQFFGPGTRLTVL.

The gene calls are TRBV5-1 and TRBJ1-2; TRBD1 is a possible D gene (6 bases). Trimming removed 1 base at V and 0 bases at J, with 10 bases between. The CDR3 spans 15 residues. Germline V CDR1 and CDR2: SGHRS, YFSETQ. CDR3 sequence (DNA): TGCGCCAGCAGCTTGATCGGGGGGCCTAACTATGGCTACACCTTC. Translated: CASSLIGGPNYGYTF.

The chain recombines TRBV30 with TRBJ2-5; 8 bases line up with TRBD2. After removal of 4 bases from V and 4 bases from J, the junction contained 8 bases not matched to a gene. The germline gives CDR1 GTSNPN, CDR2 SVGIG (reference sequence). The CDR3 contains 14 residues. CDR3 in amino acids: CAWTLGLAGETQYF. CDR3 DNA sequence: TGTGCCTGGACTCTCGGACTAGCTGGAGAGACCCAGTACTTC.

This chain links TRBV4-2 with TRBJ2-2; D may be TRBD2 (7 bases). The CDR3 extends over 16 amino acids. Trimming pared 5 bases from V and 1 base from J, leaving 14 bases between. Germline loops: CDR1 LGHNA, CDR2 YNFKEQ. CDR3 nucleotides: TGTGCCAGCAGCTGGGGGGGGACACTGAACACCGGGGAGCTGTTTTTT. It codes for CASSWGGTLNTGELFF.